One T cell receptor (beta chain) is described in this entry. What this receptor recognizes is not known. The record has no base qualities; no much larger clone is one base away. The record originates from a study of T cell changes during pregnancy in multiple sclerosis (dated by TCRdb to between 2018 and 2021). General notes on the study: Changes in the T cell repertoire over the course of pregnancy were examined in this study in women with multiple sclerosis.

Trimmed from V: 3 bases; trimmed from J: 3 bases; junction bases lacking a gene match: 6. The CDR3 starts with the cysteine, ends with the phenylalanine, and has 15 residues. The retained sequence is limited to the CDR3, 45 bases, with the frame set at the first base. Looking up the germline V gene yields CDR1 MDHEN and CDR2 SYDVKM. Library preparation employed the immunoSEQ multiplex PCR assay. TCRdb stores this immuneACCESS table with in-frame sequences only. Part of the clones is absent; in the studies checked, under half of the shortfall reflects unresolved V genes, and no reason is known for the rest. This sample holds about 56,000 clones; 90% were observed only once. 2.2% of the sample is held by the ten biggest clonotypes.

The chain was built from TRBV28 and TRBJ2-3; the junction holds 7 bases that match TRBD2. The sequences come from peripheral blood, collected in the first trimester of pregnancy. The receptor comes from a female donor in good health, enrolled as a control in a pregnancy study. The DNA reads as follows: TGTGCCAGCAGTTTTTCGCAGGGAGGGACAGATACGCAGTATTTT. Its protein is CASSFSQGGTDTQYF.